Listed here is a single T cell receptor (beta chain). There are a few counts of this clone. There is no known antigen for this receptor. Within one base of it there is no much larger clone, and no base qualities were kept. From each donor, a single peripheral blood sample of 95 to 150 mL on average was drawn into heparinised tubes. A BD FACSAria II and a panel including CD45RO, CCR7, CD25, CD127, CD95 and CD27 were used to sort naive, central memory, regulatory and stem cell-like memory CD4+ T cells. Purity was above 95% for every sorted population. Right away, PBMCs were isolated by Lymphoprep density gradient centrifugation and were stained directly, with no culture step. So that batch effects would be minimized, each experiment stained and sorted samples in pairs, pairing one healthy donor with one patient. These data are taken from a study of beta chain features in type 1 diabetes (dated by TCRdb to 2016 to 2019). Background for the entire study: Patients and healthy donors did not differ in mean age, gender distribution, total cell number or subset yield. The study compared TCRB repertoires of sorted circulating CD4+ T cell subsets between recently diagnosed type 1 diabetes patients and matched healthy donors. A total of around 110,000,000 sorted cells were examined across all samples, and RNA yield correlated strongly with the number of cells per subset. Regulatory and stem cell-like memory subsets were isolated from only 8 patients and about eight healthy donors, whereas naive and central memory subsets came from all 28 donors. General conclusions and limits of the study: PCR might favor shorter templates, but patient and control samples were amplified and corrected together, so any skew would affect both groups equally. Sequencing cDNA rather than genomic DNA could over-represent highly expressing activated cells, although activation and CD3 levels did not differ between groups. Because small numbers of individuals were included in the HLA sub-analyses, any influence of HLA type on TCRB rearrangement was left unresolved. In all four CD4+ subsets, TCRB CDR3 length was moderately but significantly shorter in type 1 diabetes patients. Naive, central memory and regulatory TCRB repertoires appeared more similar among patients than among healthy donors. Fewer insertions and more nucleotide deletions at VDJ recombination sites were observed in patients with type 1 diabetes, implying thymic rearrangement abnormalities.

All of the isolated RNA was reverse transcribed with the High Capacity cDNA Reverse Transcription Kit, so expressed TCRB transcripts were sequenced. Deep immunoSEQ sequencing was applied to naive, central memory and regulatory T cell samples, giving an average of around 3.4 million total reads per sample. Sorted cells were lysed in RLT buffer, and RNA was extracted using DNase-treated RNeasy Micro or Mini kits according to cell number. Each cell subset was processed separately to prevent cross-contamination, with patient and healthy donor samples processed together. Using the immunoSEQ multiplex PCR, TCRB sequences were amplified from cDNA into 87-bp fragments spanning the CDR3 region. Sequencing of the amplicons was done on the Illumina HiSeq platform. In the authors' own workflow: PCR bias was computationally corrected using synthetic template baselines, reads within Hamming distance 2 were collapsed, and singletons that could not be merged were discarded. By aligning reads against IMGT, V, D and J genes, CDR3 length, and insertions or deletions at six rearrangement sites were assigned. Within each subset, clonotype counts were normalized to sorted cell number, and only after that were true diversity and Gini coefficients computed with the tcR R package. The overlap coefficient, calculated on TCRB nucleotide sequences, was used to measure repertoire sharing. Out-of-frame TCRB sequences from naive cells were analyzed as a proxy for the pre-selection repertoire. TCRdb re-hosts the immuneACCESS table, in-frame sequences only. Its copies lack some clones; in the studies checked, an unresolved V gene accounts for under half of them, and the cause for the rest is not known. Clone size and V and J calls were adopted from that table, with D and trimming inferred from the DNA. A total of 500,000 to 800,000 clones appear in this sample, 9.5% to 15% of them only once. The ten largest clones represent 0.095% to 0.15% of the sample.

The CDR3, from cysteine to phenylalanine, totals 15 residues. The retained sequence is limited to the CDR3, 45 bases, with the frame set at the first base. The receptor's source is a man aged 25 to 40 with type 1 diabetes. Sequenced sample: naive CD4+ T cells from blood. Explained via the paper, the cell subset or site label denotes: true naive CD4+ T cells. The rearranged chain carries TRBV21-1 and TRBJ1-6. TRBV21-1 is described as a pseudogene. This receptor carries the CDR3 CARRALSSYNSPLHF. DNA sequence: TGTGCCCGCAGGGCCTTGAGCTCCTATAATTCACCCCTCCACTTT.